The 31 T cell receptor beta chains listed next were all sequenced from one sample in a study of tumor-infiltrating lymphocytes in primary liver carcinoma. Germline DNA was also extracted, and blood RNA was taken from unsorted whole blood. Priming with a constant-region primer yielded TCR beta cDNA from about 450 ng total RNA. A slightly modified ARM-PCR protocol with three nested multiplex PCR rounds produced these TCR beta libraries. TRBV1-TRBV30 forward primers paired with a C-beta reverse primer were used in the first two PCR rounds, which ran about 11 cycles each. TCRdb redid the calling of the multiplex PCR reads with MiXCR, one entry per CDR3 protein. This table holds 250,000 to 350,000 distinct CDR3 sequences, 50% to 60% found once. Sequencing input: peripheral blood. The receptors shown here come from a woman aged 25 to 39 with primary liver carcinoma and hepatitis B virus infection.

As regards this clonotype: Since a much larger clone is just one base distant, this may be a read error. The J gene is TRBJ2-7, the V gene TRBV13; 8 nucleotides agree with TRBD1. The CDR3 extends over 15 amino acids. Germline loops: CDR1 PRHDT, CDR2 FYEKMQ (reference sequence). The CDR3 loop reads CASNLRGQGVHEQYF. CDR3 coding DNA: TGTGCCAGCAACTTACGAGGACAGGGAGTCCACGAGCAGTACTTC.

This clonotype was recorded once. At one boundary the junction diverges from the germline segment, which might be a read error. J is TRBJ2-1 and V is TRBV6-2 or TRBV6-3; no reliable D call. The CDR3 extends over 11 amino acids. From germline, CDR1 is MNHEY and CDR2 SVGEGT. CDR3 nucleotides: TGTGCCTGCAGTCCTTACAATGAGCAGCTCTTC. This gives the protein CACSPYNEQLF.

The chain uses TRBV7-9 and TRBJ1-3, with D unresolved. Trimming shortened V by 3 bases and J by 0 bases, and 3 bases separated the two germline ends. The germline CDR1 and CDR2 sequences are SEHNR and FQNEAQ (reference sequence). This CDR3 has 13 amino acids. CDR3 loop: CASSFISGNTIYF. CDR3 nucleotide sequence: TGTGCCAGCAGCTTCATCTCTGGAAACACCATATATTTT.

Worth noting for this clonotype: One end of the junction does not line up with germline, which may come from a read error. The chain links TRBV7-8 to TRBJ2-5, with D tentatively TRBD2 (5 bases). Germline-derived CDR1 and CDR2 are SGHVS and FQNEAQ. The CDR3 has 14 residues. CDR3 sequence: CANSLETGKETQYF. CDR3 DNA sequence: TGTGCCAACAGCTTAGAGACGGGGAAAGAGACCCAGTACTTC.

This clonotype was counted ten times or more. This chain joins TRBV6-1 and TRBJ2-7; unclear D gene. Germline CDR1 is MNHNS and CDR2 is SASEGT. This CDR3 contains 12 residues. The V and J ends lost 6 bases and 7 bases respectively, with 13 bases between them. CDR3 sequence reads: CASSGSLGEQYF. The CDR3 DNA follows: TGTGCCAGCAGCGGGTCCTTAGGGGAGCAGTACTTC.

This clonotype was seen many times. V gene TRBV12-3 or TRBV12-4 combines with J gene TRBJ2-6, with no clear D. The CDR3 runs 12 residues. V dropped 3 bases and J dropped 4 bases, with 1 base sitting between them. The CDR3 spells CASSFGANVLTF. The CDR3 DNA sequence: TGTGCCAGCAGTTTCGGGGCCAACGTCCTGACTTTC.

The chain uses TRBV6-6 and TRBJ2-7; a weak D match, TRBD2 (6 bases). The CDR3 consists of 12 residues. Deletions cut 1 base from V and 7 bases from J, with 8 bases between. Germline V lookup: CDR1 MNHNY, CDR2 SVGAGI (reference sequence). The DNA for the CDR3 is TGTGCCAGCAGTTACTGGCGGGATGAGCAGTACTTC. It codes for CASSYWRDEQYF.

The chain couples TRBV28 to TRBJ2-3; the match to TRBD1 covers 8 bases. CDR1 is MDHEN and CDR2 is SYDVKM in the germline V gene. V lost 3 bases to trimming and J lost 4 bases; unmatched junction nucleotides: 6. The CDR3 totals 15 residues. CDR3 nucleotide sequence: TGTGCCAGCAGTTTTGTGGACAGGGAGTCAGATACGCAGTATTTT. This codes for CASSFVDRESDTQYF. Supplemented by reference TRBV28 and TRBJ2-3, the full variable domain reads DVKVTQSSRYLVKRTGEKVFLECVQDMDHENMFWYRQDPGLGLRLIYFSYDVKMKEKGDIPEGYSVSREKKERFSLILESASTNQTSMYLCASSFVDRESDTQYFGPGTRLTVL.

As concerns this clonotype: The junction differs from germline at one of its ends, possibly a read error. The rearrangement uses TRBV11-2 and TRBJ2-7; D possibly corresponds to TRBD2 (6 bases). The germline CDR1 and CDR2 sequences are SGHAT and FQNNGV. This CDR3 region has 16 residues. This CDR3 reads CANSLEGQGLSHEQYF. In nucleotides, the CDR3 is TGTGCCAACAGTTTAGAGGGCCAGGGACTCTCCCACGAGCAGTACTTC. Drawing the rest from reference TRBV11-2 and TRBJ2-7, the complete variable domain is EAGVAQSPRYKIIEKRQSVAFWCNPISGHATLYWYQQILGQGPKLLIQFQNNGVVDDSQLPKDRFSAERLKGVDSTLKIQPAKLEDSAVYLCANSLEGQGLSHEQYFGPGTRLTVT.

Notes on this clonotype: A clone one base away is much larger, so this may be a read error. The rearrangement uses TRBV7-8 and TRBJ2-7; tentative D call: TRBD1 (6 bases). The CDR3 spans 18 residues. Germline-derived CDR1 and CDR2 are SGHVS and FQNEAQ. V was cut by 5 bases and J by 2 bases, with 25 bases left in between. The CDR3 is CASSPPGFGRGETYEQYF. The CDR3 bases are TGTGCCAGCAGCCCCCCTGGGTTCGGCAGGGGAGAGACCTACGAGCAGTACTTC.

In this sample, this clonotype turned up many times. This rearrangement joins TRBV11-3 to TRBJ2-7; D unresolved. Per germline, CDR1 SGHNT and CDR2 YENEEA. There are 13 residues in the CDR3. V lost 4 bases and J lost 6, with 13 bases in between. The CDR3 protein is CASSSLPAGEQYF. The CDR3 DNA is TGTGCCAGCAGCTCCCTACCAGCCGGCGAGCAGTACTTC.

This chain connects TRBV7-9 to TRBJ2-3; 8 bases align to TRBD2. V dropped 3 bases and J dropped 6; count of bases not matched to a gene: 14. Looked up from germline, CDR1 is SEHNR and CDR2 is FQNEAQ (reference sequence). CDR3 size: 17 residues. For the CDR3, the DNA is TGTGCCAGCAGCTTCCCCAACCCGGGACTAGTAACCGATACGCAGTATTTT. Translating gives CASSFPNPGLVTDTQYF.

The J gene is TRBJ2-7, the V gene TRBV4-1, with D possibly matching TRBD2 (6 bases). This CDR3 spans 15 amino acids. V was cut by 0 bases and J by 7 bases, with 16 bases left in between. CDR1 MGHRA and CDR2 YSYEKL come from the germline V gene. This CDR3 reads CASSQDFPPSGEQYF. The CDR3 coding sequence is TGCGCCAGCAGCCAAGATTTCCCTCCCAGCGGGGAGCAGTACTTC.

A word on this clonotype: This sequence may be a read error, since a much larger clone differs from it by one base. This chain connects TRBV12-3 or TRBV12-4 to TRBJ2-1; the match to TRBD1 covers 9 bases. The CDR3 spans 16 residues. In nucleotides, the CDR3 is TGTGCCAGCACCCTCCCAGGGACAGGGAGGGGGAATGAGCAGCTCTTC. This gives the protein CASTLPGTGRGNEQLF.

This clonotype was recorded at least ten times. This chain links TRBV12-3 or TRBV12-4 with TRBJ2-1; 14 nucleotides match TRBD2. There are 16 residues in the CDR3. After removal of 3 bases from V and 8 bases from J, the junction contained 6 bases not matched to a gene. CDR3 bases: TGTGCCAGCAGTTTTGGGACTAGCGGGAGCAGGGATGAGCAGTTCTTC. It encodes CASSFGTSGSRDEQFF.

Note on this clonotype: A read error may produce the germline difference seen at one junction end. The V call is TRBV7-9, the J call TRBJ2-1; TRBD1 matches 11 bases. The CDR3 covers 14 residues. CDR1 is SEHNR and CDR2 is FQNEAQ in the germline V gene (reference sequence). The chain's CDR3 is CASQGQGGNGVQSF. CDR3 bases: TGTGCCAGCCAGGGACAGGGGGGGAACGGTGTGCAGTCCTTC.

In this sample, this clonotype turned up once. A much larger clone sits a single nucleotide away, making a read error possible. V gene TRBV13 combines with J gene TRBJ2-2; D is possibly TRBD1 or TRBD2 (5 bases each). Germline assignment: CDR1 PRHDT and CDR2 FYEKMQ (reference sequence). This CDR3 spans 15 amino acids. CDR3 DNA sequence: TGTGCCAGCAGCTTCCAGACAGCGAACACCGGGGAGCCGTTTTTT. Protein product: CASSFQTANTGEPFF.

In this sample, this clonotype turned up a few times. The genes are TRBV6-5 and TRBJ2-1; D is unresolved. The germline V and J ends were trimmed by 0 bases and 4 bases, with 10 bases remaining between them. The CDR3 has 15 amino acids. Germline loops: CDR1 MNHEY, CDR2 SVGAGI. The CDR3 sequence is CASSYSPGLYNEQFF. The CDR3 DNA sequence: TGTGCCAGCAGTTACTCCCCGGGCCTATACAATGAGCAGTTCTTC.

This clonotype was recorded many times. This chain's CDR3 is CASSLPGTYEQYF. The CDR3 bases are TGTGCCAGCAGCTTGCCGGGAACCTACGAGCAGTACTTC. The chain carries TRBV13 and TRBJ2-7; TRBD2 might be the D (5 bases). Trimming removed 3 bases from V and 2 bases from J, with 8 bases in between. This CDR3 has 13 residues. CDR1 PRHDT and CDR2 FYEKMQ come from the germline V gene (reference sequence).

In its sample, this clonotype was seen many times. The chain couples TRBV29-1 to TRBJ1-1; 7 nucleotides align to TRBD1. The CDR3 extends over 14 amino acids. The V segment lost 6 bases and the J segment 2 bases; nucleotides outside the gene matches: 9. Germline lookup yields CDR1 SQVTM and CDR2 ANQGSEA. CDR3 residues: CSVSLTGPNTEAFF. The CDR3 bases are TGCAGCGTCTCCCTGACAGGGCCTAACACTGAAGCTTTCTTT.

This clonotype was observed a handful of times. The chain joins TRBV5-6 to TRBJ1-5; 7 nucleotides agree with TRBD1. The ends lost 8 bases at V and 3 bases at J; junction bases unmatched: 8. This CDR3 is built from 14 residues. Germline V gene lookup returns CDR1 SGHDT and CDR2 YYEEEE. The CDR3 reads CASVQGMDNQPQHF. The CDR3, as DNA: TGTGCCAGTGTACAGGGGATGGACAATCAGCCCCAGCATTTT.

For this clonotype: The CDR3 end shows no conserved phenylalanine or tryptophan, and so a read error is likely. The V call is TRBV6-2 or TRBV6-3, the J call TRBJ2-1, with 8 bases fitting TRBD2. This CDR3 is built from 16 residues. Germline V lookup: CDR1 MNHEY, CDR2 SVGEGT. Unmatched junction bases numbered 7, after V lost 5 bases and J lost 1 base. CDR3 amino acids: CASSRREVGSYNEQFV. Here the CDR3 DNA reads TGTGCCAGCAGTAGGCGGGAGGTTGGTTCCTACAATGAGCAGTTCGTC.

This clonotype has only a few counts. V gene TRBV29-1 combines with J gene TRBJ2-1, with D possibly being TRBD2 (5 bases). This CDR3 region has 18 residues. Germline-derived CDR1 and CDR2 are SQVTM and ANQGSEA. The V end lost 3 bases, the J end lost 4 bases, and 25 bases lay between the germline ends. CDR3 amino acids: CSVERVSAQIIRYNEQFF. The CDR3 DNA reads TGCAGCGTTGAGAGGGTTAGCGCCCAGATCATTAGATACAATGAGCAGTTCTTC.

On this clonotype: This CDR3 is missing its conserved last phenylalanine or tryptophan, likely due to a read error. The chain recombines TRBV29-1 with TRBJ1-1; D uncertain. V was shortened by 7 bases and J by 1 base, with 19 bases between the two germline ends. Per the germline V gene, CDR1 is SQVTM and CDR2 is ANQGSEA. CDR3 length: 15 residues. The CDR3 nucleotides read TGCAGCGCATCTTGGAAGGGCCGTTCGAACACTGAAGCTTTCCTT. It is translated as CSASWKGRSNTEAFL.

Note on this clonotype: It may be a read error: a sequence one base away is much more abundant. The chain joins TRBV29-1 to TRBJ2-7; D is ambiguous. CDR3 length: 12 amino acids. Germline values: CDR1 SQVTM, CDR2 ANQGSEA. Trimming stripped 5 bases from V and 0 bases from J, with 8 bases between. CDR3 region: CSVQYSSYEQYF. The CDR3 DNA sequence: TGCAGCGTTCAATACAGCTCCTACGAGCAGTACTTC.

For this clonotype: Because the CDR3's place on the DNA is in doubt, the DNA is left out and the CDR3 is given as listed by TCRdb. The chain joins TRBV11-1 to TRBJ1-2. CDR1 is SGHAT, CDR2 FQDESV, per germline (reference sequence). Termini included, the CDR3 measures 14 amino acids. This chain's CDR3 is CTSSFLTGNYGCTF.

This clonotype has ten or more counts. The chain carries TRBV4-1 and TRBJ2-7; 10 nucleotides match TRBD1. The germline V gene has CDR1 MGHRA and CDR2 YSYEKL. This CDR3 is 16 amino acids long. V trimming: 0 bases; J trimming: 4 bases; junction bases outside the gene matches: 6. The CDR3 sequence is CASSQDPTGGIYEQYF. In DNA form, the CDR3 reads TGCGCCAGCAGCCAAGATCCGACAGGGGGCATATACGAGCAGTACTTC.

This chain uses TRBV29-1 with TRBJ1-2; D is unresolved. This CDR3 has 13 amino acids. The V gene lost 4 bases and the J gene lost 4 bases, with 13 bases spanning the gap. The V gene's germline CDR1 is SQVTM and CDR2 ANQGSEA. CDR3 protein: CSVVDPPGYGYTF. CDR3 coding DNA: TGCAGCGTTGTAGATCCCCCAGGCTATGGCTACACCTTC.

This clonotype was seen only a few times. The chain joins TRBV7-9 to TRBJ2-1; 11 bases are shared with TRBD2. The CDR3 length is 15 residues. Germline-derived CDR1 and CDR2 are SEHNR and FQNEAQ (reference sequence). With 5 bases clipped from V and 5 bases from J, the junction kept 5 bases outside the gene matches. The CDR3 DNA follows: TGTGCCAGCAGCATCAGACTAGCGGGAAACAATGAGCAGTTCTTC. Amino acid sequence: CASSIRLAGNNEQFF.

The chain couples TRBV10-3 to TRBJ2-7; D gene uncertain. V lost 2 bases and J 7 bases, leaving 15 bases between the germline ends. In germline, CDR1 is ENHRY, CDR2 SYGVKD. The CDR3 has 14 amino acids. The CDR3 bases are TGTGCCATCAGTGAGGGGGTTACCTTGGGAGAGCAGTACTTC. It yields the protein CAISEGVTLGEQYF.

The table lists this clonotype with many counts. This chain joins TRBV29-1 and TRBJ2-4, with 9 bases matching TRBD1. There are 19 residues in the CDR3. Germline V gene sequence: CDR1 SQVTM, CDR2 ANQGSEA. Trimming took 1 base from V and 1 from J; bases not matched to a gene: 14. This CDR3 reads CSVEVYALQGAQAKNIQYF. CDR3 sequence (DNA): TGCAGCGTTGAAGTATATGCGCTACAGGGGGCGCAGGCCAAAAACATTCAGTACTTC.